The present TCR beta chain was sequenced within a study of graft-versus-host responses after intestinal transplantation. Study-level background: Induction with anti-thymocyte globulin, then tacrolimus and steroids for roughly three years, was given to all recipients. Study-level findings and limits: GvH clone levels peaked in circulation, and this peak was associated with early post-transplant HvG declines. Some patients had graft-donor T cell macrochimerism. In their allografts, the ratios of graft-versus-host to host-versus-graft T cell clones were high. GvH clones were identified in recipient marrow, with some first appearing in ileum or blood.

Clones were read by immunoSEQ multiplex PCR, and TCRdb kept only the in-frame ones, dropping some. The sample holds approximately 50,000 clones, roughly 89% seen once. As concerns this clone: Its antigen is still unknown.

The germline gives CDR1 SNHLY, CDR2 FYNNEI. There are 13 residues in the CDR3. V lost 8 bases, J lost 0 bases, and 2 bases stayed unmatched. Sequencing used PBMCs, obtained 26 days after transplant. The chain couples TRBV2 to TRBJ2-7; TRBD1 matches 9 bases. The sequence derives from a human patient who received an intestinal transplant, so some T cells may come from the graft donor. CDR3 region: CASAGQGSYEQYF. CDR3 nucleotides: TGTGCCAGCGCGGGACAGGGCTCCTACGAGCAGTACTTC.